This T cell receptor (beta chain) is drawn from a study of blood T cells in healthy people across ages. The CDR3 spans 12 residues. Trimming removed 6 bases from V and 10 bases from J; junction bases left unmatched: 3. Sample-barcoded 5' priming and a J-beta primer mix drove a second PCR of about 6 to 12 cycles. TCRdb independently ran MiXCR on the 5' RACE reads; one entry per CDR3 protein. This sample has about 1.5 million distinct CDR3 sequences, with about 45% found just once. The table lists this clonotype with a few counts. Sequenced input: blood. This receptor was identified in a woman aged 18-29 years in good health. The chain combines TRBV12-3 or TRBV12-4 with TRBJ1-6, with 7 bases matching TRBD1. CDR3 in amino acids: CASRAGGSPLHF. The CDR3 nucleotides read TGTGCCAGCAGGGCAGGGGGGTCACCCCTCCACTTT.